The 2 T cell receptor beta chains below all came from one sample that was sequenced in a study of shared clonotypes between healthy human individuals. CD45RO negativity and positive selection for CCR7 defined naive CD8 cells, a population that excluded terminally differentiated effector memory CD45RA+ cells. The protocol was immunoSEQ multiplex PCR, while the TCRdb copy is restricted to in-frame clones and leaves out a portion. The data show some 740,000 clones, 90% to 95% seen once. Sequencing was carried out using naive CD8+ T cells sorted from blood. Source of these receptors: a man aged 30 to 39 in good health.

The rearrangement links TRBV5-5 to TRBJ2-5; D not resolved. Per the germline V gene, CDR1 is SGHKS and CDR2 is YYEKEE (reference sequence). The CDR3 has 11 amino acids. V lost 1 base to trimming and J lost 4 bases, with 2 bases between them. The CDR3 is CASSLSETQYF. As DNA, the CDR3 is TGTGCCAGCAGCTTGTCAGAGACCCAGTACTTC.

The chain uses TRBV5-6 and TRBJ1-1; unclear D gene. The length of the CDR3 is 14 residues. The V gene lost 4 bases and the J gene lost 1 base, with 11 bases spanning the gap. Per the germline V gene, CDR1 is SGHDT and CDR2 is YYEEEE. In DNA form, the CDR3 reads TGTGCCAGCAGCCTCGACCCCTCGAACACTGAAGCTTTCTTT. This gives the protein CASSLDPSNTEAFF.